This T cell receptor beta chain was retrieved from a study of early T cells in non-severe SARS-CoV-2 infection. In the library, individual cDNA molecules carried attached unique molecular identifiers. TCRdb re-derived calls from the 5' RACE reads in MiXCR, one entry per CDR3 protein. The sample lists roughly 50,000 distinct CDR3 sequences, roughly 8.2% occurring once. This clonotype was observed at least ten times. Germline CDR1 SQVTM, CDR2 ANQGSEA. The germline V and J ends were trimmed by 4 bases and 1 base, with 7 bases remaining between them. The CDR3 totals 12 residues. This material consisted of whole blood, taken at baseline. The chain combines TRBV29-1 with TRBJ2-5; D ambiguous. This TCR was sampled from an adult who was a healthcare worker with PCR-confirmed SARS-CoV-2 infection or an uninfected control (not recorded which). Here the CDR3 DNA reads TGCAGCGTTGGACACTCCCAAGAGACCCAGTACTTC. It yields the protein CSVGHSQETQYF.